This T cell receptor beta chain came from a study of graft-versus-host responses after intestinal transplantation. Study summary: Among the recipients, all got anti-thymocyte globulin induction and then tacrolimus and steroids for two to four years.

In germline, CDR1 is SGHDT, CDR2 YYEEEE. Trimming removed 5 bases at V and 0 bases at J, with 17 bases between. The CDR3 sequence is 16 residues long. The data were produced by immunoSEQ multiplex PCR, yet TCRdb's version contains in-frame clones alone and is incomplete. The top ten hold roughly 0.23% of the sample, which has about 7,700 clones, over 95% seen once. Sample: PBMCs, taken 23 days after intestinal transplant. This sequence originates from a human patient who received an intestinal transplant, so some T cells may come from the graft donor. This chain joins TRBV5-6 and TRBJ1-1; D gene unclear. The CDR3 nucleotides are TGTGCCAGCAGTCACCTCAGAAGTGCCATGAACACTGAAGCTTTCTTT. This translates into CASSHLRSAMNTEAFF.